This T cell receptor beta chain was recorded in a study of T cells after yellow fever vaccination. Per germline, CDR1 DFQATT and CDR2 SNEGSKA (reference sequence). The CDR3 runs to 14 residues. Trimming took off 7 bases at V and 7 bases at J, with 20 bases between the two ends. This clonotype was seen a few times. TCRdb reanalysed the 5' RACE reads using MiXCR and keeps one entry per CDR3 protein. The sample holds 600,000 to 750,000 distinct CDR3 sequences; approximately 13% are singletons and the top ten take 15%. The chain carries TRBV20-1 and TRBJ2-1, with TRBD2 as a possible D gene (7 bases). This TCR was recovered from a man between 25 and 39 years old who received the YFV17D yellow fever vaccine. The source was PBMCs, collected on the day of the yellow fever booster vaccination. The CDR3 reads CSGPGAGALNEQFF. In nucleotides, the CDR3 is TGCAGTGGGCCAGGGGCGGGAGCGTTGAATGAGCAGTTCTTC.